The next 21 T cell receptor beta chains were all read from a single sample in a study of blood T cells in healthy people across ages. Primers used in a second PCR of about 7 to 11 cycles were a sample-barcoded 5' primer and a J-beta primer mix. Each CDR3 protein gets one entry after TCRdb re-called the 5' RACE reads with MiXCR. Here the sample spans about a million distinct CDR3 sequences, just over 50% being singletons. Sequencing was carried out using blood. The origin of the receptors is a woman aged 55-75 years in good health.

This chain joins TRBV4-1 and TRBJ2-7; a possible D gene is TRBD1 (6 bases). Germline CDR1 and CDR2: MGHRA and YSYEKL. The CDR3 consists of 15 residues. Trimming removed 4 bases at V and 6 bases at J, with 19 bases between. CDR3 loop: CASSLRSRGSGEQYF. CDR3 nucleotide sequence: TGCGCCAGCAGCCTACGGAGTAGGGGGTCAGGCGAGCAGTACTTC.

The gene calls are TRBV4-1 and TRBJ2-3, with a possible D match to TRBD2 (5 bases). CDR1 is MGHRA, CDR2 YSYEKL, per germline. V was clipped by 0 bases and J by 3 bases, with 16 bases between them. The CDR3 is made up of 17 amino acids. CDR3 sequence: CASSQEEVVRGTDTQYF. The DNA for the CDR3 is TGCGCCAGCAGCCAAGAAGAAGTGGTCAGAGGGACAGATACGCAGTATTTT.

The CDR3 coding sequence is TGTGCCAGCAGCCCCGCCGGGACTAGCAGCACAGATACGCAGTATTTT. Its translation: CASSPAGTSSTDTQYF. The rearrangement links TRBV4-2 to TRBJ2-3, with TRBD2 identical over 9 bases. The CDR3 loop spans 16 amino acids. J gave up 0 bases and V 4 bases, and 5 bases lay outside the gene matches. Germline lookup yields CDR1 LGHNA and CDR2 YNFKEQ.

The V gene is TRBV14, the J gene TRBJ2-5, with D possibly TRBD1 on 6 matching bases. Trimming took off 2 bases at V and 2 bases at J, with 12 bases between the two ends. This CDR3 spans 15 amino acids. In germline, CDR1 is SGHDN, CDR2 FVKESK. As DNA, the CDR3 is TGTGCCAGCAGCCAATCATGGACAGCACAAGAGACCCAGTACTTC. Its protein is CASSQSWTAQETQYF.

This chain connects TRBV7-2 to TRBJ2-6; D uncertain. V lost 2 bases to trimming and J lost 0 bases, with 11 bases between them. The CDR3 consists of 17 residues. Germline V gene lookup returns CDR1 SGHTA and CDR2 FQGNSA. The CDR3 loop reads CASSLKGASSGANVLTF. The CDR3 bases are TGTGCCAGCAGCTTAAAGGGCGCGAGCTCTGGGGCCAACGTCCTGACTTTC.

This clonotype was found a few times. The chain is built from TRBV9 and TRBJ2-4; D might be TRBD1 (6 bases). Near its end, the DNA agrees better with TRBJ2-7, so the J call may be wrong. The CDR3 covers 14 residues. The germline V gene has CDR1 SGDLS and CDR2 YYNGEE. DNA of the CDR3: TGTGCCAGCAGCCGAGGGGGTACGGGGTACGAGCAGTACTTC. It specifies CASSRGGTGYEQYF.

V and J are TRBV18 and TRBJ2-3; D unresolved. The CDR3 sequence is 13 residues long. The germline gives CDR1 KGHSH, CDR2 LQKENI. V gave up 4 bases and J gave up 6 bases, with 11 bases separating them. The CDR3 spells CASSQRIGDTQYF. The CDR3 coding sequence is TGTGCCAGCTCACAAAGAATAGGGGATACGCAGTATTTT.

The table lists this clonotype with a few counts. This chain uses TRBV4-1 with TRBJ2-7, with TRBD2 identical over 8 bases. Germline lookup yields CDR1 MGHRA and CDR2 YSYEKL. V shed 1 base, J shed 2 bases, and the junction held 4 bases outside the gene matches. This CDR3 has 15 amino acids. CDR3 in amino acids: CASSQGRTSPYEQYF. CDR3 sequence (DNA): TGCGCCAGCAGCCAAGGTCGGACTAGCCCCTACGAGCAGTACTTC.

This clonotype has just a few counts. One junction end does not reproduce the germline sequence, and a read error may be involved. The chain couples TRBV20-1 to TRBJ2-5; TRBD1 matches at 7 bases. CDR3 length: 14 residues. Germline V gene sequence: CDR1 DFQATT, CDR2 SNEGSKA (reference sequence). CDR3 bases: TGTAGTGCTAGGGAGCGGACAGGAAGGGAGACCCAGTACTTC. Its translation: CSARERTGRETQYF.

The table lists this clonotype with a few counts. This chain connects TRBV7-2 to TRBJ2-7, with TRBD2 matching over 13 bases. Germline trimming cut 3 bases from V and 2 bases from J; bases unmatched to any gene: 4. CDR3 length equals 16 residues. Germline V CDR1 and CDR2: SGHTA, FQGNSA. The CDR3 coding sequence is TGTGCCAGCAGCTTTGAGGGGACTAGCGGGGCCTACGAGCAGTACTTC. Translated: CASSFEGTSGAYEQYF.

The chain employs TRBV6-2 or TRBV6-3 and TRBJ2-1, with 7 bases identical to TRBD1. Germline CDR1 MNHEY, CDR2 SVGEGT. With V trimmed by 8 bases and J by 4 bases, 5 bases remained unmatched. The CDR3 contains 13 residues. The DNA of the CDR3 is TGTGCCAGCTTGGGACAGAATTACAATGAGCAGTTCTTC. Its translation: CASLGQNYNEQFF.

The chain is built from TRBV7-9 and TRBJ1-3; D is unclear. This CDR3 region has 14 residues. Germline values: CDR1 SEHNR, CDR2 FQNEAQ (reference sequence). V lost 1 base, J lost 0 bases, and 4 bases lay in between. Here the CDR3 reads CASSLDNSGNTIYF. CDR3 DNA sequence: TGTGCCAGCAGCTTAGATAACTCTGGAAACACCATATATTTT. Full variable domain (missing parts from reference TRBV7-9 and TRBJ1-3): DTGVSQNPRHKITKRGQNVTFRCDPISEHNRLYWYRQTLGQGPEFLTYFQNEAQLEKSRLLSDRFSAERPKGSFSTLEIQRTEQGDSAMYLCASSLDNSGNTIYFGEGSWLTVV.

The V gene is TRBV7-2, the J gene TRBJ2-3, with TRBD2 matching over 9 bases. Germline CDR1 SGHTA, CDR2 FQGNSA. V was pared by 5 bases and J by 5 bases, with 2 bases of the junction left unmatched. The CDR3 has 13 residues. The CDR3, as DNA: TGTGCCAGCAGCAGCGGGAGGTTAGATACGCAGTATTTT. Translation gives CASSSGRLDTQYF.

This clonotype was counted between two and nine times. V gene TRBV29-1 combines with J gene TRBJ1-2; TRBD1 might be the D (6 bases). V was trimmed by 7 bases and J by 4 bases, leaving 16 bases between them. Germline-derived CDR1 and CDR2 are SQVTM and ANQGSEA. This CDR3 is 13 amino acids long. The DNA of the CDR3 is TGCAGCGCCCGTTCGGGGGGGCGCTATGGCTACACCTTC. It is translated as CSARSGGRYGYTF.

The chain employs TRBV20-1 and TRBJ2-1; D not certain. The CDR3 is 13 amino acids. CDR1 and CDR2 (germline): DFQATT, SNEGSKA (reference sequence). Trimming removed 6 bases from V and 4 bases from J, with 13 bases in between. CDR3 loop: CSAQDDGYNEQFF. For the CDR3, the DNA is TGCAGTGCCCAGGATGACGGTTACAATGAGCAGTTCTTC.

This chain joins TRBV4-1 and TRBJ2-1; 10 nucleotides match TRBD2. This CDR3 is built from 16 residues. CDR1 is MGHRA, CDR2 YSYEKL, per germline. V lost 0 bases and J lost 4; bases outside the gene matches: 3. This chain's CDR3 is CASSQEGTSVYNEQFF. The CDR3, as DNA: TGCGCCAGCAGCCAAGAGGGGACTAGCGTATACAATGAGCAGTTCTTC.

The chain joins TRBV6-5 to TRBJ2-5, with D unresolved. V was clipped by 5 bases and J by 7 bases, with 14 bases between them. The CDR3 totals 13 residues. Germline V gene sequence: CDR1 MNHEY, CDR2 SVGAGI. The CDR3 DNA is TGTGCCAGCAGTGACGACGGTCTGGGGACCCAGTACTTC. Protein: CASSDDGLGTQYF.

This clonotype was observed a handful of times. The V and J genes are TRBV10-3 and TRBJ1-1; D remains unclear. From germline, CDR1 is ENHRY and CDR2 SYGVKD. CDR3 size: 13 residues. The V gene lost 4 bases and the J gene lost 4 bases, with 10 bases spanning the gap. The CDR3 spells CAISGSSATEAFF. The DNA of the CDR3 is TGTGCCATCAGTGGGAGTTCAGCCACTGAAGCTTTCTTT.

The rearrangement links TRBV20-1 to TRBJ1-5; possible D gene TRBD1, 5 bases. This CDR3 region has 15 residues. Germline values: CDR1 DFQATT, CDR2 SNEGSKA (reference sequence). Trimming took off 6 bases at V and 1 base at J, with 16 bases between the two ends. This CDR3 reads CSARRGRGSNQPQHF. The CDR3 bases are TGCAGTGCACGACGAGGTCGGGGGAGCAATCAGCCCCAGCATTTT.

This chain links TRBV29-1 with TRBJ1-1; 8 bases are shared with TRBD1. V lost 0 bases and J lost 4; bases outside the gene matches: 7. This CDR3 contains 15 residues. Germline values: CDR1 SQVTM, CDR2 ANQGSEA. CDR3 sequence: CSVEDRGRRVTEAFF. As DNA, the CDR3 is TGCAGCGTTGAAGACAGGGGGCGTAGGGTCACTGAAGCTTTCTTT.

The genes are TRBV6-5 and TRBJ2-5; 8 bases align to TRBD2. The J call may be in error: the DNA end matches TRBJ2-7 better. The CDR3 contains 13 residues. The germline V gene encodes CDR1 MNHEY and CDR2 SVGAGI. The CDR3 DNA is TGTGCCAGCAGCCCCGGGGGGGACTACGAGCAGTACTTC. Translated, it gives CASSPGGDYEQYF.